The source of this T cell receptor (beta chain) is a study of T-cell reconstitution after alpha-beta-depleted transplantation in children. Unique molecular identifiers were incorporated into the prepared TCRbeta library. MiXCR, applied by TCRdb to the PCR reads, yields one record per CDR3 protein. The table lists nearly 250,000 distinct CDR3 sequences, around 8% of them singletons. Looked up from germline, CDR1 is MNHEY and CDR2 is SVGEGT. The CDR3 contains 16 residues. V was clipped by 4 bases and J by 0 bases, with 10 bases between them. This clonotype has a count of ten or more. What it binds is not known. Notes on the study in general: Surviving recipient T cells and thymic progenitors produced the high day-60 TCRbeta diversity seen in some patients. Roughly two months post-transplant, alpha-beta T cells reportedly originated from several hundred graft clones that had expanded. At one year after transplant, newly produced T cells mostly accounted for T-cell counts and diversity.

This specimen was PBMCs, mostly from graft donor cells, taken 180 days after TCRalphabeta/CD19-depleted stem cell transplant. This receptor was identified in a male patient under 18 who had a stem cell transplant for acute lymphoblastic leukemia, so the T cells may come from the graft donor. V and J are TRBV6-2 or TRBV6-3 and TRBJ2-6; weak D call: TRBD1 (6 bases). CDR3 residues: CASSSTGFSGANVLTF. DNA of the CDR3: TGTGCCAGCAGTTCGACAGGTTTCTCTGGGGCCAACGTCCTGACTTTC.